This T cell receptor (beta chain) was captured by sequencing in a study of shared clonotypes between healthy human individuals. About the research overall: CD4 naive and memory got three plates each, CD8 naive two, CD8 memory one.

The split of CD4+ cells yielded CD45RA+ naive and CD45RA-negative memory subsets. Each sorted subset replicate got 200 ng genomic DNA, about 33,000 genomes. Generated by immunoSEQ multiplex PCR, the TCRdb table keeps only in-frame clones and is missing some. This table has about 1.4 million clones, 95% to 97% appearing once. Per germline, CDR1 GTSNPN and CDR2 SVGIG (reference sequence). CDR3 size: 14 residues. V dropped 3 bases and J dropped 0 bases, with 9 bases sitting between them. Notes on this clone: The antigen remains unidentified.

Study outcomes and limitations: Only blood was sampled, and tissue TCR repertoires likely differ from blood ones.

The V gene is TRBV30, the J gene TRBJ1-5, with D hard to call. Sequenced material: naive CD4+ T cells sorted from blood. The subset: CD45RA+ positively selected. The sequence derives from a young man in good health. In DNA, the CDR3 is TGTGCCTGGAGCAGTACAATTAGCAATCAGCCCCAGCATTTT. Its protein product is CAWSSTISNQPQHF.